A selection of T cell receptor beta chains follows, all from one sample in a study of identical twins. MiXCR, applied by TCRdb to the 5' RACE reads, yields one record per CDR3 protein. The sample yields around 480,000 distinct CDR3 sequences, 12% to 15% seen once. In addition, the sample was reused for a study of yellow fever vaccine responses in identical twins.

Sequencing was performed on CD4+ T cells sorted from blood. These receptors all come from a woman aged 18-29 years in good health. The CDR3 runs from the conserved cysteine through the conserved F or W. D genes are given only for firm matches. Rows give clone size only sometimes, using once, few, many, or a class for an expanded clone.

clone_size	d_call	j_call	v_call	cdr3_length	cdr3_nt	cdr3_aa
many	TRBD1	TRBJ1-1	TRBV5-1	18	TGCGCCAGCAGCCGAGAGAAAATGCCCGGGACAGGGGGAACTGAAGCTTTCTTT	CASSREKMPGTGGTEAFF
few	-	TRBJ1-2	TRBV12-3/TRBV12-4	14	TGTGCCAGCAGTGACAACAGGGAGAACTATGGCTACACCTTC	CASSDNRENYGYTF
few	TRBD1	TRBJ2-5	TRBV6-1	12	TGTGCCAGCGGGGACAGGGGAGAGACCCAGTACTTC	CASGDRGETQYF
few	-	TRBJ1-2	TRBV6-1	13	TGTGCCAGCGGTCTAGCGGTGAACTATGGCTACACCTTC	CASGLAVNYGYTF
-	-	TRBJ2-1	TRBV20-1	14	TGCAGTGCTAGAGATCAAAATAGGCGGAATGAGCAGTTCTTC	CSARDQNRRNEQFF
-	-	TRBJ1-4	TRBV5-1	15	TGCGCCAGCAGCTTGGATCTCGGCGAGGGTGAAAAACTGTTTTTT	CASSLDLGEGEKLFF
few	-	TRBJ2-3	TRBV20-1	16	TGCAGTGCTAGGACGGGCCTTTTCCCTAGCACAGATACGCAGTATTTT	CSARTGLFPSTDTQYF
few	-	TRBJ1-1	TRBV7-9	13	TGTGCCAGCTTTTACCGGGGGGGCACTGAAGCTTTCTTT	CASFYRGGTEAFF
-	-	TRBJ1-2	TRBV12-3/TRBV12-4	14	TGTGCCAGCAGGGAAAGGGGAACTTACTATGGCTACACCTTC	CASRERGTYYGYTF
-	TRBD1	TRBJ1-6	TRBV20-1	13	TGCAGTGCTACGGGACAGGAGAATTCACCCCTCCACTTT	CSATGQENSPLHF
-	-	TRBJ1-2	TRBV7-3	13	TGTGCCAGCAGCTTGACCGATAAGTTTCGCTACACCTTC	CASSLTDKFRYTF
few	-	TRBJ2-7	TRBV10-1	11	TGCGCCAGCAGTGGACCTGGACAGCAGTACTTC	CASSGPGQQYF
-	-	TRBJ2-5	TRBV25-1	15	TGTGCCAGCAGTGTCGGGGGACGGTTCGGAGAGACCCAGTACTTC	CASSVGGRFGETQYF
few	-	TRBJ2-1	TRBV10-3	16	TGTGCCATCAGTGACCGGGGCGGAGGATCCTACAATGAGCAGTTCTTC	CAISDRGGGSYNEQFF
many	-	TRBJ2-3	TRBV29-1	12	TGCAGCGTTGAACTGGGTCAGCCCCCTCAGTATTTT	CSVELGQPPQYF
few	TRBD2	TRBJ2-3	TRBV5-1	15	TGCGCCAGCAGCTTGGGACTAGCATACACAGATACGCAGTATTTT	CASSLGLAYTDTQYF
-	-	TRBJ2-7	TRBV20-1	15	TGCAGTGCTGGCCCGCTAGGGGGGAGCTCCTACGAGCAGTACTTC	CSAGPLGGSSYEQYF
many	TRBD1	TRBJ2-7	TRBV18	13	TGTGCCAGCTCCCAGGACAGGGCGGACGAGCAGTACTTC	CASSQDRADEQYF
few	TRBD2	TRBJ2-3	TRBV5-1	16	TGCGCCAGCAGCTTGGATTGGGGAGGGAGCACAGATACGCAGTATTTT	CASSLDWGGSTDTQYF
many	-	TRBJ2-1	TRBV12-3/TRBV12-4	16	TGTGCCAGCAGTTTAGGCGGAGCCGGAAGAGGGCTTGAGCAGTTCTTC	CASSLGGAGRGLEQFF
-	-	TRBJ1-1	TRBV3-1	15	TGTGCCACCAGCCAAGAAGGCAGAATGAACACTGAAGCTTTCTTT	CATSQEGRMNTEAFF
many	-	TRBJ2-7	TRBV11-2	10	TGTGCCCGCCGGTACTACGAGCAGTACTTC	CARRYYEQYF
-	-	TRBJ2-3	TRBV7-2	13	TGTGCCAGCAGCATTCCCGGCCTAAGAACGCAGTATTTT	CASSIPGLRTQYF
few	-	TRBJ2-3	TRBV28	17	TGTGCCAGCAGCCCTGGGCGGGATTGGGGATTATCAGATACGCAGTATTTT	CASSPGRDWGLSDTQYF
-	TRBD2	TRBJ2-2	TRBV4-1	17	TGCGCCAGCAGCCCCTATAGCGGGGGGGCGCACACCGGGGAGCTGTTTTTT	CASSPYSGGAHTGELFF
-	-	TRBJ2-7	TRBV7-9	17	TGTGCCAGCAGCTTAGAGCGGCGGGGCAGGGCCTCCTACGAGCAGTACTTC	CASSLERRGRASYEQYF
few	-	TRBJ2-3	TRBV11-2	18	TGTGCCAGCAGCGCAGAACGCCCGGGGACTGGAAGAGTGGATACGCAGTATTTT	CASSAERPGTGRVDTQYF
-	-	TRBJ2-1	TRBV24-1	11	TGTGCCACCGGGCAGGGTTTTGAGCAGTTCTTC	CATGQGFEQFF
few	-	TRBJ2-2	TRBV5-1	15	TGCGCCAGCAGCAAGGCTGGGGGACGTGCCGGGGAGCTGTTTTTT	CASSKAGGRAGELFF
many	-	TRBJ1-1	TRBV5-1	14	TGCGCCAGCAGCGGGACAAGGGGCGGAACTGAAGCTTTCTTT	CASSGTRGGTEAFF
-	-	TRBJ1-4	TRBV21-1	16	TGTGCCAGCAGCAAAAGGGATGCAGGGCAAAATGAAAAACTGTTTTTT	CASSKRDAGQNEKLFF
once	-	TRBJ2-2	TRBV7-9	15	TGTGCCAGCAGCTTTTTGAGGGCGAACACCGGGGAGCTGTTTTTT	CASSFLRANTGELFF
-	-	TRBJ2-7	TRBV3-1	12	TGTGCCAGCAGCCAAGCCGCCAGAGAGCAGTACTTC	CASSQAAREQYF
few	-	TRBJ2-5	TRBV12-3/TRBV12-4	17	TGTGCCAGCAGTTTCATCCGCTTCCAGGGGATTCAAGAGACCCAGTACTTC	CASSFIRFQGIQETQYF
few	-	TRBJ2-1	TRBV27	15	TGTGCCAGCAGTTGGGACTTAGCGACTACTTCTGGGCAGTTCTTC	CASSWDLATTSGQFF
-	-	TRBJ2-2	TRBV9	15	TGTGCCAGCAGCGTAGCTGGCACCAACACCGGGGAGCTGTTTTTT	CASSVAGTNTGELFF
few	TRBD1	TRBJ2-7	TRBV6-2/TRBV6-3	13	TGTGCCAGCAGCCACGGGACAGTACAGGAGCAGTACTTC	CASSHGTVQEQYF
-	-	TRBJ2-7	TRBV20-1	12	TGCAGTGCTAGAGCGGCACGAGGCGAGCAGTACTTC	CSARAARGEQYF
-	-	TRBJ1-4	TRBV5-4	14	TGTGCCAGCAGCTTTAACGGGGTTGGTGAAAAACTGTTTTTT	CASSFNGVGEKLFF
-	-	TRBJ2-7	TRBV28	13	TGTGCCAGCAGACTACAGATTTTCTACGAGCAGTACTTC	CASRLQIFYEQYF
few	-	TRBJ1-6	TRBV4-2	15	TGTGCCAGCAGCCAAGAAGGATCAGGGAGTTCACCCCTCCACTTT	CASSQEGSGSSPLHF
many	TRBD1	TRBJ2-7	TRBV6-5	13	TGTGCCAGCAGTCAGACAGGGGTCTACGAGCAGTACTTC	CASSQTGVYEQYF
-	TRBD2	TRBJ2-1	TRBV30	14	TGTGCCTGGAGCCCCGCGGGGGGGACAAGTGAGCAGTTCTTC	CAWSPAGGTSEQFF
-	-	TRBJ2-1	TRBV4-3	16	TGCGCCAGCAGCCAGTTGTCCACTAACTCCTACAATGAGCAGTTCTTC	CASSQLSTNSYNEQFF
-	TRBD2	TRBJ2-7	TRBV28	14	TGTGCCAGCAATTGGGGGGGAGGGTTTTACGAGCAGTACTTC	CASNWGGGFYEQYF